What follows describes a single T cell receptor (beta chain). No antigen is known for it. After removal of 5 bases from V and 1 base from J, the junction contained 7 bases not matched to a gene. From germline, CDR1 is SGHNT and CDR2 YENEEA. The CDR3 is 15 residues long. This sample was taken from a study of cytomegalovirus exposure and HLA in healthy donors. As for the study in general: Earlier sequencing of 150 million to 200 million T cells yielded roughly 100 million unique TCR beta sequences.

General study findings and limits: It was fewer than 200 TCR beta chains that were listed as cytomegalovirus-associated. In a later analysis, DRB1 alleles had the most associated TCRs; HLA-C alleles the fewest. A cluster of highly shared sequence variants was likely a sequencing artifact.

PCR primers comprised 60 Vbeta and 13 Jbeta primers. Using immunoSEQ multiplex PCR, the repertoire was profiled, and TCRdb retains in-frame clones only, with some absent. The table for this sample gives around 160,000 clones. Sequenced input: PBMCs. The chain links TRBV11-3 to TRBJ1-1; 7 bases fit TRBD1. The TCR originated in a woman in her fifties or sixties in good health and CMV-seronegative. The CDR3 spells CASSPPGQRNTEAFF. The CDR3 DNA reads TGTGCCAGCAGCCCCCCGGGACAGAGGAACACTGAAGCTTTCTTT.